What follows are 21 T cell receptor beta chains derived from one specimen sequenced in a study of blood T cell repertoires in COVID-19. TCRdb's copy holds only in-frame clones and misses some; the assay was immunoSEQ multiplex PCR. The repertoire holds 200,000 to 300,000 clones, with around 92% as singletons. The sequencing input was peripheral blood. Receptors originate from a person between 18 and 30 years old with COVID-19, enrolled during active disease.

The chain joins TRBV25-1 to TRBJ1-5, with 11 nucleotides matching TRBD1. Germline assignment: CDR1 MGHDK and CDR2 SYGVNS. The CDR3 spans 14 residues. The V and J ends lost 2 bases and 6 bases, in that order; junction bases with no gene match: 0. CDR3 nucleotide sequence: TGTGCCAGCAGTGAAGGACAGGGGGCTCAGCCCCAGCATTTT. This translates into CASSEGQGAQPQHF.

The chain recombines TRBV6-5 with TRBJ2-6; TRBD2 is a possible D gene (5 bases). Looked up from germline, CDR1 is MNHEY and CDR2 is SVGAGI. The CDR3 extends over 15 amino acids. The V gene lost 7 bases and the J gene lost 1 base, with 11 bases spanning the gap. The CDR3 bases are TGTGCCAGCATGGCGGGCAGGTCTGGGGCCAACGTCCTGACTTTC. Protein: CASMAGRSGANVLTF.

The V and J genes are TRBV5-1 and TRBJ2-5, with 7 positions matching TRBD2. The CDR3 contains 12 residues. CDR1 and CDR2 (germline): SGHRS, YFSETQ. V shed 6 bases and J 3 bases; nucleotides not matched to a gene: 2. The CDR3 region has the DNA TGCGCCAGCAAACGGGGGGAAGAGACCCAGTACTTC. This encodes CASKRGEETQYF. The full variable domain, in which reference TRBV5-1 and TRBJ2-5 provide the parts outside the CDR3, is KAGVTQTPRYLIKTRGQQVTLSCSPISGHRSVSWYQQTPGQGLQFLFEYFSETQRNKGNFPGRFSGRQFSNSRSEMNVSTLELGDSALYLCASKRGEETQYFGPGTRLLVL.

This clone showed up just once. The CDR3 sequence: CASSYRTSGRTGELFF. The CDR3 bases are TGTGCCAGCAGCTACCGGACTAGCGGGAGAACCGGGGAGCTGTTTTTT. This chain joins TRBV9 and TRBJ2-2; 13 bases are a match to TRBD2. CDR1 SGDLS and CDR2 YYNGEE come from the germline V gene. J gave up 5 bases and V 4 bases, and 5 bases lay outside the gene matches. This CDR3 has 16 amino acids.

This clone appeared a single time. V is TRBV6-5 and J is TRBJ2-7; 8 nucleotides match TRBD1. Per germline, CDR1 MNHEY and CDR2 SVGAGI. The CDR3 has 13 amino acids. Trimming removed 6 bases from V and 4 bases from J; junction bases left unmatched: 5. CDR3 DNA: TGTGCCAGCAGGGACAGGGCCCCGTACGAGCAGTACTTC. Its protein is CASRDRAPYEQYF.

This sequence joins TRBV28 and TRBJ2-7; 9 bases align to TRBD2. Looked up from germline, CDR1 is MDHEN and CDR2 is SYDVKM. V shed 3 bases and J 6 bases; nucleotides not matched to a gene: 6. The CDR3 is made up of 14 amino acids. The CDR3 sequence: CASSFVAGVGEQYF. CDR3 sequence (DNA): TGTGCCAGCAGTTTCGTAGCGGGAGTTGGCGAGCAGTACTTC.

The chain recombines TRBV2 with TRBJ2-7; TRBD1 matches at 8 bases. J was trimmed by 7 bases and V by 4 bases; bases with no gene match: 6. Germline lookup yields CDR1 SNHLY and CDR2 FYNNEI. This CDR3 is 13 amino acids long. DNA of the CDR3: TGTGCCAGCAGTGTGGGACAGGCCCGGGAGCAGTACTTC. It specifies CASSVGQAREQYF.

The chain recombines TRBV9 with TRBJ2-3; D unresolved. CDR3 length: 13 residues. V lost 0 bases and J 6 bases, leaving 8 bases between the germline ends. Germline V lookup: CDR1 SGDLS, CDR2 YYNGEE. CDR3 sequence reads: CASSVEPRDTQYF. The CDR3 bases are TGTGCCAGCAGCGTAGAACCCCGGGATACGCAGTATTTT.

The chain uses TRBV14 and TRBJ1-2; D not resolved. The V end was cut by 0 bases, the J end by 0 bases, with 2 bases between. This CDR3 contains 13 residues. Germline-derived CDR1 and CDR2 are SGHDN and FVKESK. Here the CDR3 reads CASSQDANYGYTF. The CDR3 DNA follows: TGTGCCAGCAGCCAAGACGCTAACTATGGCTACACCTTC.

The chain links TRBV4-1 to TRBJ1-2; maybe TRBD1 (6 bases). The CDR3 consists of 14 residues. Trimming left V 3 bases short and J 3 bases short, with 11 bases between. CDR1 and CDR2 (germline): MGHRA, YSYEKL. The CDR3 sequence is CASSHFRGDYGYTF. The DNA of the CDR3 is TGCGCCAGCAGCCACTTCAGGGGCGACTATGGCTACACCTTC.

The chain recombines TRBV5-1 with TRBJ2-7; 8 bases fit TRBD2. V shed 4 bases, J shed 2 bases, and the junction held 8 bases outside the gene matches. Germline V gene data show CDR1 as SGHRS and CDR2 as YFSETQ. The CDR3 is made up of 15 amino acids. Here the CDR3 reads CASSDGSGGTYEQYF. CDR3 coding DNA: TGCGCCAGCAGCGACGGCAGCGGGGGTACCTACGAGCAGTACTTC.

The chain has TRBV2 and TRBJ2-2; tentative D call: TRBD1 (5 bases). The V gene lost 6 bases and the J gene lost 2 bases, with 10 bases spanning the gap. The germline CDR1 and CDR2 sequences are SNHLY and FYNNEI. The length of the CDR3 is 14 residues. DNA for the CDR3: TGTGCCAGCAGCCCCGACAGAAACACCGGGGAGCTGTTTTTT. Translated: CASSPDRNTGELFF.

The chain combines TRBV28 with TRBJ2-1; tentative D call: TRBD1 (6 bases). Germline V gene sequence: CDR1 MDHEN, CDR2 SYDVKM. Trimming left V 5 bases short and J 6 bases short, with 14 bases between. The CDR3 length is 14 residues. CDR3 in amino acids: CASSPRVGGNEQFF. DNA for the CDR3: TGTGCCAGCAGTCCCCGAGTAGGGGGCAATGAGCAGTTCTTC. Filled out from reference TRBV28 and TRBJ2-1, the complete variable domain reads DVKVTQSSRYLVKRTGEKVFLECVQDMDHENMFWYRQDPGLGLRLIYFSYDVKMKEKGDIPEGYSVSREKKERFSLILESASTNQTSMYLCASSPRVGGNEQFFGPGTRLTVL.

V gene TRBV7-3 combines with J gene TRBJ2-7; D not certain. The length of the CDR3 is 13 residues. Trimming pared 2 bases from V and 6 bases from J, leaving 11 bases between. Germline CDR1 reads SGHTA; CDR2 reads FQGTGA. The CDR3 nucleotides are TGTGCCAGCAGCTTAGGTCCGACGGGCGAGCAGTACTTC. Protein sequence: CASSLGPTGEQYF.

This sequence joins TRBV28 and TRBJ1-5; a weak D match, TRBD1 (5 bases). In germline, CDR1 is MDHEN, CDR2 SYDVKM. The CDR3 is 20 amino acids. The V end was cut by 4 bases, the J end by 5 bases, with 30 bases between. This chain's CDR3 is CASSSSVYVDDVGGDQPQHF. The CDR3 bases are TGTGCCAGCAGTTCCTCGGTTTATGTCGACGATGTGGGGGGAGATCAGCCCCAGCATTTT.

The chain has TRBV11-2 and TRBJ1-1, with 8 positions matching TRBD1. Trimming cost V 5 bases and J 1 base; bases outside gene matches: 6. The CDR3 extends over 15 amino acids. In germline, CDR1 is SGHAT, CDR2 FQNNGV. For the CDR3, the DNA is TGTGCCAGCAGCCACGTTGGGACAGGGAACACTGAAGCTTTCTTT. It specifies CASSHVGTGNTEAFF.

The J gene is TRBJ2-3, the V gene TRBV7-8; 10 bases match TRBD2. With 5 bases clipped from V and 7 bases from J, the junction kept 12 bases outside the gene matches. This CDR3 contains 16 residues. The germline V gene encodes CDR1 SGHVS and CDR2 FQNEAQ. The CDR3 is CASSPKTGTSANTQYF. The CDR3 bases are TGTGCCAGCAGCCCTAAGACTGGGACTAGCGCGAATACGCAGTATTTT. Using reference TRBV7-8 and TRBJ2-3 for the parts outside the CDR3, the full variable domain is GAGVSQSPRYKVAKRGQDVALRCDPISGHVSLFWYQQALGQGPEFLTYFQNEAQLDKSGLPSDRFFAERPEGSVSTLKIQRTQQEDSAVYLCASSPKTGTSANTQYFGPGTRLTVL.

The CDR3 region has the DNA TGTGCCAGCAGCCAGACTCCCCAAGAGACCCAGTACTTC. It specifies CASSQTPQETQYF. This chain connects TRBV12-3 or TRBV12-4 to TRBJ2-5; unclear D gene. This CDR3 contains 13 residues. V was cut by 6 bases and J by 1 base, with 9 bases left in between.

The CDR3 reads CAISESGQGGHEQYF. In nucleotides, the CDR3 is TGTGCCATCAGTGAGTCGGGACAGGGTGGGCACGAGCAGTACTTC. This chain joins TRBV10-3 and TRBJ2-7, with TRBD1 identical over 9 bases. The V segment lost 0 bases and the J segment 5 bases; nucleotides outside the gene matches: 5. Germline lookup yields CDR1 ENHRY and CDR2 SYGVKD. The CDR3 runs to 15 residues.

The CDR3 coding sequence is TGTGCCACCAGCAGAGAAAATGGCCGCCTTGGAAACACCATATATTTT. This translates into CATSRENGRLGNTIYF. This rearrangement joins TRBV15 to TRBJ1-3; D remains ambiguous. This CDR3 comprises 16 residues. The ends were cut back, 0 bases at V and 3 bases at J, with 12 bases in the middle. The germline V gene has CDR1 LNHNV and CDR2 YYDKDF (reference sequence).

The chain joins TRBV27 to TRBJ2-2, with TRBD1 as a possible D gene (5 bases). Trimming removed 6 bases from V and 2 bases from J, with 16 bases in between. Germline V gene lookup returns CDR1 MNHEY and CDR2 SMNVEV (reference sequence). CDR3 size: 16 residues. The CDR3 DNA is TGTGCCAGCAGAACAGGAAGGGCCTTCAACACCGGGGAGCTGTTTTTT. Residues: CASRTGRAFNTGELFF.